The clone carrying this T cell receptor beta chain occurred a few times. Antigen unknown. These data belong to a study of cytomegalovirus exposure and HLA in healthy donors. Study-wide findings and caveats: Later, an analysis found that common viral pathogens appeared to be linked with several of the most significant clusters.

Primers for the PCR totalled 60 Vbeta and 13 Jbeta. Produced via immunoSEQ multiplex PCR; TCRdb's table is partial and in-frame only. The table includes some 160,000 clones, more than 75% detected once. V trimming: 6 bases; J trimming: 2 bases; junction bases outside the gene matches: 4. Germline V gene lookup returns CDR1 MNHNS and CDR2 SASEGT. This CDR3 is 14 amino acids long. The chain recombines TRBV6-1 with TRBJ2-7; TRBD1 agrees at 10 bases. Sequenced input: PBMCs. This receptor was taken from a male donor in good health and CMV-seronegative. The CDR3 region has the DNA TGTGCCAGCAGGAACGGACAGGGGGCCTACGAGCAGTACTTC. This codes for CASRNGQGAYEQYF.